The sequence of this TCR beta chain was determined in a study of blood T cell repertoires in COVID-19. TCRdb keeps only in-frame clones here, not all; method: immunoSEQ multiplex PCR. The sample yields over 100,000 clones, approximately 88% seen once. Germline lookup yields CDR1 KGHSH and CDR2 LQKENI. CDR3 length: 13 amino acids. The ends lost 4 bases at V and 8 bases at J; junction bases unmatched: 0. This clone appeared a single time. The TCR sequence derives from a man aged 45-65 years with acute or convalescent COVID-19. V is TRBV18 and J is TRBJ1-6, with 9 bases fitting TRBD1. Sequencing used peripheral blood. The CDR3 sequence: CASSRDRDSPLHF. CDR3 coding DNA: TGTGCCAGCTCACGGGACAGGGATTCACCCCTCCACTTT.